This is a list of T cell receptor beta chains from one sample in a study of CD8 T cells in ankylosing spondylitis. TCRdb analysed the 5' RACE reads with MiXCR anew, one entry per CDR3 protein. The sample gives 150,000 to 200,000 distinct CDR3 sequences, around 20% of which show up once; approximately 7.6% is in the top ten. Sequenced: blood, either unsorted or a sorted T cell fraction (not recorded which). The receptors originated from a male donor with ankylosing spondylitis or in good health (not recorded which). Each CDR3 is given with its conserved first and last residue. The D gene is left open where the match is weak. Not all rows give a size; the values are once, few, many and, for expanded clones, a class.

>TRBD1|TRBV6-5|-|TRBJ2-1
CASSRGGAYNEQFF
TGTGCCAGCAGTCGAGGGGGCGCTTACAATGAGCAGTTCTTC
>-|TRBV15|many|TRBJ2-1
CATSVLLSGAGEQFF
TGTGCCACCAGCGTACTTCTTTCTGGGGCTGGTGAGCAGTTCTTC
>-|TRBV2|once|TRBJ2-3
CASSGDFRSRDTQYF
TGTGCCAGCAGTGGGGACTTTCGCTCCAGAGATACGCAGTATTTT
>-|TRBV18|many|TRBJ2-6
CASSPRGNSGANVLTF
TGTGCCAGCTCACCACGGGGAAACTCTGGGGCCAACGTCCTGACTTTC
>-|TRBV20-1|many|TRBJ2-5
CSALEGETQYF
TGCAGTGCTTTAGAGGGGGAGACCCAGTACTTC
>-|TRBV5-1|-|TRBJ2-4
CASSPPTTGAKNIQYF
TGCGCCAGCAGCCCACCTACTACGGGTGCCAAAAACATTCAGTACTTC
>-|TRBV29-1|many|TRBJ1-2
CSGHSGTGYGYTF
TGCAGCGGACATTCCGGGACCGGCTATGGCTACACCTTC
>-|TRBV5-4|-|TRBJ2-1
CASSVASRNNEQFF
TGTGCCAGCAGCGTGGCATCGAGAAACAATGAGCAGTTCTTC
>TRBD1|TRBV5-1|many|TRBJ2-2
CASRDSLTGELFF
TGCGCCAGCCGGGACAGTCTAACCGGGGAGCTGTTTTTT
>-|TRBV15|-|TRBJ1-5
CATSRDKDFYQPQHF
TGTGCCACCAGCAGAGATAAGGACTTTTATCAGCCCCAGCATTTT
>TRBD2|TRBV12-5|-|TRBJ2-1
CASGLVLGTKLNEQFF
TGTGCTAGTGGTTTGGTACTTGGGACTAAGTTAAATGAGCAGTTCTTC
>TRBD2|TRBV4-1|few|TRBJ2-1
CASSRGLAGGRSSYNEQFF
TGCGCCAGCAGCCGAGGACTAGCGGGAGGACGGTCCTCCTACAATGAGCAGTTCTTC
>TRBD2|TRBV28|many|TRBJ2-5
CASSLPTSGGEETQYF
TGTGCCAGCAGCTTACCGACTAGCGGGGGGGAAGAGACCCAGTACTTC
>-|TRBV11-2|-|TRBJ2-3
CASSFRRDTQYF
TGTGCCAGCAGCTTCCGGCGGGATACGCAGTATTTT
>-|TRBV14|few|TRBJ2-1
CASSQEDWCRSEQFF
TGTGCCAGCAGCCAAGAAGATTGGTGCAGGAGCGAGCAGTTCTTC
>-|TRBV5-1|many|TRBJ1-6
CASSPAGVDYNSPLHF
TGCGCCAGCAGCCCTGCGGGGGTTGACTATAATTCACCCCTCCACTTT
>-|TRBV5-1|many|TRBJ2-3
CASSLSGTRNTDTQYF
TGCGCCAGCAGCTTGTCCGGGACTCGAAACACAGATACGCAGTATTTT
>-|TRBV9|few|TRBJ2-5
CASSATGVAETQYF
TGTGCCAGCAGCGCGACGGGGGTGGCAGAGACCCAGTACTTC
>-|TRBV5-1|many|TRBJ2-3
CASAPDPTDTQYF
TGCGCCAGCGCGCCGGACCCCACAGATACGCAGTATTTT
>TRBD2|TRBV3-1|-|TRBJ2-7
CASSPLAGGSYEQYF
TGTGCCAGCAGCCCACTAGCGGGAGGCTCCTACGAGCAGTACTTC
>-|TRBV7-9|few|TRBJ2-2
CASSPAGAGNTGELFF
TGTGCCAGCAGCCCCGCCGGTGCGGGAAACACCGGGGAGCTGTTTTTT
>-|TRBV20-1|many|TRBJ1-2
CSATGSNGYTF
TGCAGCGCGACAGGCTCCAATGGCTACACCTTC
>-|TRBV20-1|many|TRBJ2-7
CSARDPPAEVSYEQYF
TGCAGTGCTAGAGATCCCCCAGCGGAGGTCTCCTACGAGCAGTACTTC
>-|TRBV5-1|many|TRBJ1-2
CASRPNRALVIGYTF
TGCGCCAGCAGGCCTAACCGGGCTCTAGTTATTGGCTACACCTTC
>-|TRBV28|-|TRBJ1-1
CASTGGGTVNTEAFF
TGTGCCAGCACCGGGGGGGGTACGGTGAACACTGAAGCTTTCTTT
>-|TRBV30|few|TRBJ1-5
CAWSRAYSNQPQHF
TGTGCCTGGAGCAGAGCCTATAGCAATCAGCCCCAGCATTTT
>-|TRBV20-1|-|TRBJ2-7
CSAQEGAYEQYF
TGCAGTGCTCAGGAGGGAGCCTACGAGCAGTACTTC
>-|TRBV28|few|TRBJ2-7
CASSLLHRAYEQYF
TGTGCCAGCAGTTTATTGCACAGGGCCTACGAGCAGTACTTC
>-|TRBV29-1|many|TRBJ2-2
CSVVQGHTGELFF
TGCAGCGTTGTCCAGGGACACACCGGGGAGCTGTTTTTT
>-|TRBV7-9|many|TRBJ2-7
CASSLIPPDPSYEQYF
TGTGCCAGCAGCTTAATCCCCCCGGATCCCTCCTACGAGCAGTACTTC
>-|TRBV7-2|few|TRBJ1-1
CASSLRGGHTEAFF
TGTGCCAGCAGCTTAAGGGGAGGGCACACTGAAGCTTTCTTT
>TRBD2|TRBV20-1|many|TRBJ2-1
CSARMSLAGLNEQFF
TGCAGTGCTAGAATGAGTCTAGCGGGTCTCAATGAGCAGTTCTTC
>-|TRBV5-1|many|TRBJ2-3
CASSLDPGTTADTQYF
TGCGCCAGCAGCTTGGACCCAGGAACGACCGCAGATACGCAGTATTTT
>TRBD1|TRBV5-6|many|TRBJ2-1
CASSFRTGGHEQFF
TGTGCCAGCAGCTTCCGGACAGGGGGCCATGAGCAGTTCTTC
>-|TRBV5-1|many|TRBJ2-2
CASSFDSTGELFF
TGTGCCAGCAGTTTTGACAGTACCGGGGAGCTGTTTTTT
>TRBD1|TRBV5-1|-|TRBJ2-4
CATPRTGGFSAKNIQYF
TGCGCCACCCCGAGGACAGGGGGCTTTTCGGCCAAAAACATTCAGTACTTC
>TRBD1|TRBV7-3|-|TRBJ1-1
CASTSTGMNAEAFF
TGTGCCAGCACCTCGACAGGGATGAACGCTGAAGCTTTCTTT
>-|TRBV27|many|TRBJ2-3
CASSDRRGTDTQYF
TGTGCCAGCAGCGACAGAAGGGGGACAGATACGCAGTATTTT
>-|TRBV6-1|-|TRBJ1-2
CASSQLAGDGYGYTF
TGTGCCAGCAGTCAATTAGCAGGGGATGGCTATGGCTACACCTTC
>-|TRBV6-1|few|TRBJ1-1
CASAGAGPNTEAFF
TGTGCCAGCGCCGGAGCGGGGCCGAACACTGAAGCTTTCTTT
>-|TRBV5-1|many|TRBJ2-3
CASSVEGQDTQYF
TGCGCCAGCAGCGTGGAAGGACAAGATACGCAGTATTTT
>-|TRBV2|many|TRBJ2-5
CASSEALQGSKETQYF
TGTGCCAGCAGTGAAGCGCTTCAGGGTTCGAAAGAGACCCAGTACTTC
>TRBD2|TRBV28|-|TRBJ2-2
CASSPGGLAGAAGELFF
TGTGCCAGCAGTCCCGGGGGACTAGCGGGAGCTGCCGGGGAGCTGTTTTTT
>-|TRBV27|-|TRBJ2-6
CASSSSSSGANVLTF
TGTGCCAGCAGTTCATCGAGCTCTGGGGCCAACGTCCTGACTTTC
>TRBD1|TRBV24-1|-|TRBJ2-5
CATSDRGRGRETQYF
TGTGCCACCAGTGATCGCGGCAGGGGGCGAGAGACCCAGTACTTC
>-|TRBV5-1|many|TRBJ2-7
CASSLFGTRRDEQYF
TGCGCCAGCAGCTTGTTTGGGACCCGGCGCGACGAGCAGTACTTC
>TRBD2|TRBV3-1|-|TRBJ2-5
CASSHGGRGETQYF
TGTGCCAGCAGCCACGGCGGGAGAGGGGAGACCCAGTACTTC
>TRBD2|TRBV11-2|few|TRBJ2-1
CASSPGPGLAGYNEQFF
TGTGCCAGCAGCCCAGGACCAGGACTAGCGGGTTACAATGAGCAGTTCTTC
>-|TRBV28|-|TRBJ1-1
CASSRTETPEAFF
TGTGCCAGCAGTCGGACGGAGACCCCTGAAGCTTTCTTT
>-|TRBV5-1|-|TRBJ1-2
CASSLVTGMDGYTF
TGCGCCAGCAGCTTGGTTACAGGGATGGATGGCTACACCTTC
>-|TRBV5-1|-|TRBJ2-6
CASSLGAGHSGANVLTF
TGCGCCAGCAGCTTGGGAGCAGGCCACTCTGGGGCCAACGTCCTGACTTTC
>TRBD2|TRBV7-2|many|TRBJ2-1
CASSLESGGSYNEQFF
TGTGCCAGCAGCTTAGAGAGCGGGGGCTCCTACAATGAGCAGTTCTTC
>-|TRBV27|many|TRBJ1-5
CASSASEATGNQPQHF
TGTGCCAGCAGTGCGTCAGAGGCAACTGGGAATCAGCCCCAGCATTTT
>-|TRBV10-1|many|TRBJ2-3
CATSTKTQDTQYF
TGCGCCACCTCGACAAAAACGCAAGATACGCAGTATTTT
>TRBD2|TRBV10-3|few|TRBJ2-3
CAISDWTSSPTDTQYF
TGTGCCATCAGTGATTGGACTAGCAGCCCCACAGATACGCAGTATTTT